Listed here are 19 T cell receptor beta chains from one sample, sequenced in a study of OX40 agonist ivuxolimab in advanced cancers. Library preparation employed the immunoSEQ multiplex PCR assay. TCRdb mirrors the immuneACCESS table, restricted to in-frame sequences. Some clones are absent from its copies; in checked studies, under half trace to an unresolved V gene, and the reason for the others is unknown. The sample table contains roughly 46,000 clones; only one count was recorded for more than 85% of them. Around 4.7% of the sample belongs to the ten largest clones. Sequenced material: CD4+ or CD8+ T cells sorted from blood, taken in a trial of the OX40 agonist ivuxolimab. Receptors were obtained from an adult with an advanced solid tumor such as melanoma, head and neck, liver or kidney cancer.

The genes are TRBV5-6 and TRBJ1-3; no clear D gene. Germline loops: CDR1 SGHDT, CDR2 YYEEEE. The CDR3 extends over 13 amino acids. V lost 4 bases and J lost 4, with 9 bases in between. The CDR3 sequence is CASSAGIGNTIYF. CDR3 coding DNA: TGTGCCAGCAGCGCTGGCATCGGAAACACCATATATTTT.

The J gene is TRBJ1-5, the V gene TRBV12-5; D not certain. Trimming removed 2 bases at V and 0 bases at J, with 5 bases between. There are 14 residues in the CDR3. Germline V gene lookup returns CDR1 LGHNT and CDR2 FRNRAP. CDR3: CASGLSGSNQPQHF. The CDR3 nucleotides are TGTGCTAGTGGTTTGTCTGGTAGCAATCAGCCCCAGCATTTT.

This rearrangement joins TRBV4-2 to TRBJ2-4; TRBD2 aligns across 15 bases. The CDR3 length is 18 residues. Germline V CDR1 and CDR2: LGHNA, YNFKEQ. V lost 1 base to trimming and J lost 2 bases; unmatched junction nucleotides: 3. The DNA for the CDR3 is TGTGCCAGCAGCCAAGTGGGACTAGCGGGAGGCCCCAAAAACATTCAGTACTTC. This codes for CASSQVGLAGGPKNIQYF.

This clone came up a few times. V usage is TRBV28 and J usage is TRBJ2-1, with 7 bases aligning to TRBD2. V lost 3 bases and J lost 3; bases outside the gene matches: 2. CDR1 and CDR2 from the germline V gene are MDHEN and SYDVKM. CDR3 size: 14 residues. The chain's CDR3 is CASSFRGDYNEQFF. The CDR3 nucleotides read TGTGCCAGCAGTTTTCGGGGGGACTACAATGAGCAGTTCTTC.

This clone was seen a single time. This rearrangement joins TRBV4-1 to TRBJ1-1; TRBD1 matches at 8 bases. Germline trimming cut 0 bases from V and 1 base from J; bases unmatched to any gene: 7. Germline V gene lookup returns CDR1 MGHRA and CDR2 YSYEKL. This CDR3 region has 17 residues. The CDR3 nucleotides read TGCGCCAGCAGCCAAGACAACACCGGGACAGGGAACACTGAAGCTTTCTTT. Amino acids: CASSQDNTGTGNTEAFF.

This rearrangement joins TRBV6-5 to TRBJ2-3, with D perhaps matching TRBD2 (6 bases). From germline, CDR1 is MNHEY and CDR2 SVGAGI. The germline V and J ends were trimmed by 2 bases and 3 bases, with 12 bases remaining between them. The CDR3 spans 15 residues. CDR3 in DNA: TGTGCCAGCAGTTACGCGTCGGGGAGGACAGATACGCAGTATTTT. This sequence encodes CASSYASGRTDTQYF.

The chain has TRBV7-9 and TRBJ1-1; D is uncertain. The ends were cut back, 5 bases at V and 4 bases at J, with 14 bases in the middle. The CDR3 is 14 amino acids. Looked up from germline, CDR1 is SEHNR and CDR2 is FQNEAQ (reference sequence). The CDR3 is CASSLARMGTEAFF. The DNA of the CDR3 is TGTGCCAGCAGCCTCGCAAGAATGGGCACTGAAGCTTTCTTT.

This chain links TRBV4-3 with TRBJ1-1, with D uncertain. The CDR3 covers 15 residues. Germline assignment: CDR1 LGHNA and CDR2 YSLEER. Trimming stripped 0 bases from V and 1 base from J, with 9 bases between. In DNA, the CDR3 is TGCGCCAGCAGCCAAGATTATGGAGGGAACACTGAAGCTTTCTTT. This translates into CASSQDYGGNTEAFF.

The chain uses TRBV5-5 and TRBJ2-1; the D gene is possibly TRBD2 (5 bases). The germline V gene encodes CDR1 SGHKS and CDR2 YYEKEE (reference sequence). Between the trimmed V and J ends, which lost 5 bases and 6 bases, there was a span of 9 bases. The CDR3 length is 12 residues. For the CDR3, the DNA is TGTGCCAGCAGACGCACTAGCAATGAGCAGTTCTTC. Protein product: CASRRTSNEQFF.

In this sample, this clone turned up once. The CDR3 region is CASSVRGTDLYEQYF. CDR3 in DNA: TGTGCCAGCAGCGTTAGGGGGACAGACCTCTACGAGCAGTACTTC. The rearrangement uses TRBV9 and TRBJ2-7; 7 bases are a match to TRBD1. The junction had 8 bases not matched to a gene; V was cut back by 2 bases and J by 3 bases. Germline V gives CDR1 SGDLS, CDR2 YYNGEE. The length of the CDR3 is 15 residues.

V and J are TRBV7-9 and TRBJ2-7; the D gene is possibly TRBD2 (6 bases). The CDR3 covers 14 residues. Germline V CDR1 and CDR2: SEHNR, FQNEAQ (reference sequence). V shed 2 bases and J shed 2 bases, with 10 bases lying between them. The CDR3: CASSLISGTYEQYF. The CDR3, as DNA: TGTGCCAGCAGCTTAATTAGCGGAACCTACGAGCAGTACTTC.

In regard to this clone: At the DNA level, this CDR3 is encoded by other sequences in the same sample as well. This sequence joins TRBV28 and TRBJ2-5, with TRBD2 identical over 7 bases. This CDR3 comprises 14 residues. J gave up 0 bases and V 4 bases, and 2 bases lay outside the gene matches. Germline V gene lookup returns CDR1 MDHEN and CDR2 SYDVKM. The CDR3 coding sequence is TGTGCCAGCAGTTCCGGACTAGACCAAGAGACCCAGTACTTC. It encodes CASSSGLDQETQYF.

CDR3 DNA: TGTGCCAGCAGCTTAGTCCGACTAGCGGATGAGCAGTTCTTC. Protein product: CASSLVRLADEQFF. The V and J genes are TRBV11-2 and TRBJ2-1; TRBD2 matches at 9 bases. Losses at the gene ends were 1 base for V and 8 bases for J; bases not matched to a gene: 3. There are 14 residues in the CDR3. Germline V gives CDR1 SGHAT, CDR2 FQNNGV.

The rearrangement uses TRBV28 and TRBJ2-3, with 7 nucleotides matching TRBD1. Trimming cost V 3 bases and J 3 bases; bases outside gene matches: 6. CDR1 and CDR2 (germline): MDHEN, SYDVKM. This CDR3 comprises 15 residues. CDR3 bases: TGTGCCAGCAGTTTCCCCCAGGGGGATACAGATACGCAGTATTTT. It is translated as CASSFPQGDTDTQYF.

The genes are TRBV29-1 and TRBJ1-4; TRBD1 aligns across 7 bases. With V trimmed by 7 bases and J by 0 bases, 5 bases remained unmatched. CDR1 and CDR2 (germline): SQVTM, ANQGSEA. The CDR3 contains 14 residues. This chain's CDR3 is CSAGQTTTNEKLFF. For the CDR3, the DNA is TGCAGCGCGGGACAGACCACAACTAATGAAAAACTGTTTTTT.

This clone was detected only a few times. The chain carries TRBV7-9 and TRBJ2-7; 9 positions agree with TRBD1. The V segment lost 1 base and the J segment 3 bases; nucleotides outside the gene matches: 7. The CDR3 spans 16 residues. From germline, CDR1 is SEHNR and CDR2 FQNEAQ (reference sequence). The CDR3 DNA reads TGTGCCAGCAGCTTAGATGCTGGGACAGGGAGCTACGAGCAGTACTTC. Translation gives CASSLDAGTGSYEQYF.

The V and J genes are TRBV28 and TRBJ2-7; 10 bases match TRBD2. The CDR3 runs to 14 residues. The junction had 9 bases not matched to a gene; V was cut back by 11 bases and J by 2 bases. Germline V gene lookup returns CDR1 MDHEN and CDR2 SYDVKM. CDR3 protein: CAAGIAGGTYEQYV. The CDR3 bases are TGTGCCGCTGGAATAGCGGGGGGCACCTACGAGCAGTACGTC.

For the CDR3, the DNA is TGTGCCAGCAGCTCCCCGGACGCGAACACCGGGGAGCTGTTTTTT. This encodes CASSSPDANTGELFF. The chain joins TRBV7-8 to TRBJ2-2, with unresolved D. This CDR3 has 15 amino acids. Germline V lookup: CDR1 SGHVS, CDR2 FQNEAQ. Trimming left V 4 bases short and J 0 bases short, with 9 bases between.

The chain recombines TRBV29-1 with TRBJ2-1, with D perhaps being TRBD1 or TRBD2 (5 bases each). Trimming stripped 7 bases from V and 7 bases from J, with 14 bases between. The CDR3 extends over 12 amino acids. Germline V gene sequence: CDR1 SQVTM, CDR2 ANQGSEA. CDR3 bases: TGCAGCGGAAGTGGGGGATGGAATGAGCAGTTCTTC. This translates into CSGSGGWNEQFF.